This TCR beta chain was sequenced for a study of blood T cell repertoires in COVID-19. Study overall: The samples span acute and convalescent COVID-19 from the United States, Italy and Spain. PBMCs, B-cell-depleted T cells, or T cells provided the cDNA or gDNA that made up the material.

Germline values: CDR1 LGHDT, CDR2 YNNKEL (reference sequence). This CDR3 has 14 residues. Germline trimming cut 6 bases from V and 5 bases from J; bases unmatched to any gene: 6. As originally analysed: Amplification of reference gene primers provided the estimated nucleated cell counts. TCRdb's table, derived via immunoSEQ multiplex PCR, lists solely in-frame clones and lacks some. V and J calls and clone size are as listed in that table; D and trimming were resolved from the DNA. Of approximately 100,000 clones detected, 70% to 85% appear once; the ten largest clones hold about 20%. This clone was seen a handful of times.

This receptor was taken from a man in his 70s with active or convalescent COVID-19. The sequencing input was peripheral blood. The genes are TRBV3-1 (or the pseudogene TRBV3-2) and TRBJ1-2; the match to TRBD1 covers 10 bases. The CDR3, as DNA: TGTGCCAGCAGGAGGGGGACAGGGGAATATGGCTACACCTTC. Its protein product is CASRRGTGEYGYTF.